This entry is about one T cell receptor beta chain. This sample is part of a study of CD8 T cells in Susac syndrome. RNA was extracted with the RNeasy kit, and a quantity of roughly 0.5 to 1 ug was reverse transcribed using random hexamers. TCRdb re-derived calls from the immunoSEQ multiplex PCR reads in MiXCR, one entry per CDR3 protein. The table shows about 170,000 distinct CDR3 sequences, with around 93% occurring only once. Germline V lookup: CDR1 SGHTA, CDR2 FQGNSA. This CDR3 comprises 16 residues. Trimming pared 5 bases from V and 0 bases from J, leaving 11 bases between. The authors carried out high-throughput sequencing of TCR beta. They applied it to CD8+ and CD4+ T cells obtained from blood.

The chain has TRBV7-2 and TRBJ1-6; tentatively, D is TRBD1 (6 bases). The sequence was obtained from a human donor with multiple sclerosis. Specimen: CD4+ T cells from PBMCs. CDR3 in DNA: TGTGCCAGCAGCGTCAGGGGAGGCTCCTATAATTCACCCCTCCACTTT. Protein product: CASSVRGGSYNSPLHF.